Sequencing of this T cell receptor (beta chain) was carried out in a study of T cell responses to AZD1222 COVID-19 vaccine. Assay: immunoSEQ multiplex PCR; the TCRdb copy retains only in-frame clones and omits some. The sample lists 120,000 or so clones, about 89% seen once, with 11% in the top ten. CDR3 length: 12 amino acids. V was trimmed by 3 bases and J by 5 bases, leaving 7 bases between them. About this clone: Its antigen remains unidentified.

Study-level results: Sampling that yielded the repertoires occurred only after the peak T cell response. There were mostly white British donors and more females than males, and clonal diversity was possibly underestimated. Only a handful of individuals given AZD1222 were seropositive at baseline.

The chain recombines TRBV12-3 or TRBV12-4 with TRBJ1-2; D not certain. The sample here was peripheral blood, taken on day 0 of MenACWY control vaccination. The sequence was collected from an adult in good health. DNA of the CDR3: TGTGCCAGCAGTTTTGGCAAGTATGGCTACACCTTC. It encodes CASSFGKYGYTF.